Detailed here is one TCR beta chain. Antigen specificity is unknown. The sample originates from a study of blood T cells in healthy people across ages. A sample-barcoded 5' primer and a J-beta primer mix were used in a second PCR of roughly 7 to 11 cycles. There were at least 2.5 million CDR3-containing paired-end reads obtained from each sample. TCRdb re-derived calls from the 5' RACE reads in MiXCR, one entry per CDR3 protein. This sample yields 800,000 or so distinct CDR3 sequences, of which about 59% are seen a single time; roughly 26% belongs to the top ten. Study-level results: Expanded clonotype changes were possibly confounded by unknown donor CMV status. A roughly linear fall in TCR beta diversity per million T cells was seen with increasing age. A greater number of naive CD4+ cells and higher diversity distinguished long-lived donors from aged donors.

This CDR3 spans 10 amino acids. Germline V gene sequence: CDR1 SQVTM, CDR2 ANQGSEA. Deletions cut 3 bases from V and 9 bases from J, with 8 bases between. The chain joins TRBV29-1 to TRBJ1-1; D is undetermined. Specimen: blood. The clonotype was recovered from a man younger than 40 in good health. The DNA of the CDR3 is TGCAGCGTTGATTCTCTAAAAGCTTTCTTT. Translation gives CSVDSLKAFF.